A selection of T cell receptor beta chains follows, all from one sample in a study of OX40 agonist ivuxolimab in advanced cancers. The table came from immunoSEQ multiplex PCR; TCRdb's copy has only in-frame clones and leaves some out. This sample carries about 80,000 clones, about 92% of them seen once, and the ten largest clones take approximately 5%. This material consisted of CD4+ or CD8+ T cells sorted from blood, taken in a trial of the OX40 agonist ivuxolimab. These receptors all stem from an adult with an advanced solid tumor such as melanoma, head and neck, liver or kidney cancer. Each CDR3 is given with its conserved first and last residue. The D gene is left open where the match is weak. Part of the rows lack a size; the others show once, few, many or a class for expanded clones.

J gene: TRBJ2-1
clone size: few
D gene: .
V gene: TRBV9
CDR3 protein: CASSVEDRWGSNEQFF
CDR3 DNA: TGTGCCAGCAGCGTAGAAGATCGATGGGGCTCCAATGAGCAGTTCTTC

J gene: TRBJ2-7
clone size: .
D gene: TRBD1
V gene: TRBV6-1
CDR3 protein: CASSTRDRVYEQYF
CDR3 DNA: TGTGCCAGCAGTACCCGGGACAGGGTCTACGAGCAGTACTTC

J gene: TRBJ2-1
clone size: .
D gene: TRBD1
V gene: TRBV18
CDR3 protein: CASGQGSNEQFF
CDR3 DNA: TGTGCCAGCGGACAGGGGAGCAATGAGCAGTTCTTC

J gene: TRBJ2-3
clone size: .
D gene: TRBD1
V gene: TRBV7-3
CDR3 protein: CASSQTGMPDTQYF
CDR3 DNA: TGTGCCAGCAGCCAGACAGGGATGCCAGATACGCAGTATTTT

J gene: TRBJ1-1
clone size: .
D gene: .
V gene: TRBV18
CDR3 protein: CASSPPTGGMGTEAFF
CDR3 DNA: TGTGCCAGCTCACCACCGACGGGAGGGATGGGTACTGAAGCTTTCTTT

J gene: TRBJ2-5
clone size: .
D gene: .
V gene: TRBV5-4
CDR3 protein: CASSFDAGRETQYF
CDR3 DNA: TGTGCCAGCAGCTTTGATGCGGGAAGAGAGACCCAGTACTTC

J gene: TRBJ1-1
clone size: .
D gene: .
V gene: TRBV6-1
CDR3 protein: CASSPQKAVTEAFF
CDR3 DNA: TGTGCCAGCAGTCCTCAGAAGGCAGTCACTGAAGCTTTCTTT

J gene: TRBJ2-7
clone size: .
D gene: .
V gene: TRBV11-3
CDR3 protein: CASSLYGGSYEQYF
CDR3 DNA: TGTGCCAGCAGCTTATACGGGGGTTCCTACGAGCAGTACTTC

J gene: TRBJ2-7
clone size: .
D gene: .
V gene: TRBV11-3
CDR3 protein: CASSLGFGTEQYF
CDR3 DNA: TGTGCCAGCAGCTTGGGATTCGGTACCGAGCAGTACTTC

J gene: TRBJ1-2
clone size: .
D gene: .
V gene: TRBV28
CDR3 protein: CASSSGTLFGYTF
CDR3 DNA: TGTGCCAGCAGTTCCGGGACACTCTTCGGCTACACCTTC

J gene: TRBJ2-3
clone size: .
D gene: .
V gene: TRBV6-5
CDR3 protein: CASRLLSGAAQYF
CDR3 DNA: TGTGCCAGCAGACTTCTTAGCGGCGCTGCGCAGTATTTT

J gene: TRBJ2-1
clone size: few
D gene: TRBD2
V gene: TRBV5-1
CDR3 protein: CASRATSGDSYNEQFF
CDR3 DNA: TGCGCCAGCAGGGCCACTAGCGGAGACTCCTACAATGAGCAGTTCTTC

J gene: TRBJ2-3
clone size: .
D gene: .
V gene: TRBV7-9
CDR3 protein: CASSLDGGPGDTQYF
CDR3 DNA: TGTGCCAGCAGCTTAGATGGGGGCCCCGGAGATACGCAGTATTTT

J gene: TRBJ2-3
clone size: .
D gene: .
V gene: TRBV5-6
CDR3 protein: CASSFGMITDTQYF
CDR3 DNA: TGTGCCAGCAGCTTTGGTATGATCACAGATACGCAGTATTTT